The T cell receptor beta chain described here comes from a study of T cell repertoires in cytomegalovirus infection. Study-level background: Public signatures in TCR beta pointed to CMV infection and matching HLA type. Study-wide results and caveats: People with CMV and the relevant HLA were identified by cumulative public TCR beta family frequency. Predominance within the ex vivo response was attributable to HLA-C-restricted CMV-specific TCR beta clonotypes.

As to this clonotype: Its cognate antigen is unknown.

MiXCR, applied by TCRdb to the reads, yields one record per CDR3 protein. In the table there are 200,000 to 300,000 distinct CDR3 sequences, 9% to 15% of which are singletons. The length of the CDR3 is 14 residues. The V and J ends lost 4 bases and 6 bases, in that order; junction bases with no gene match: 7. Per germline, CDR1 LNHDA and CDR2 SQIVND (reference sequence). The sample taken for sequencing was PBMCs. The clonotype was recovered from a human donor in good health (CMV status not recorded). Some clones in this sample may be carry-over from other donors' samples. The chain recombines TRBV19 with TRBJ1-2; TRBD1 matches at 8 bases. CDR3 protein: CASSTRQGSDGYTF. The CDR3 DNA reads TGTGCCAGTAGTACGAGACAGGGGTCGGATGGCTACACCTTC.